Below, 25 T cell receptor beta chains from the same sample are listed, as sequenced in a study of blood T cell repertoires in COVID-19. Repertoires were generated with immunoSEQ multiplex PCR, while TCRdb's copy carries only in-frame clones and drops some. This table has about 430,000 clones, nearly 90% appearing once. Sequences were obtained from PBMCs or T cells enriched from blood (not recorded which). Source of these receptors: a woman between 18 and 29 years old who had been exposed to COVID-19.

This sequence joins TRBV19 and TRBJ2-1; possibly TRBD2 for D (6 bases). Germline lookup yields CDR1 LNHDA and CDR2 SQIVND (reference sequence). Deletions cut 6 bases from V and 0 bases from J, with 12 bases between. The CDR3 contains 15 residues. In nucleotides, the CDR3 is TGTGCCAGTAGCCCGGACGGGAGCTCCTACAATGAGCAGTTCTTC. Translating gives CASSPDGSSYNEQFF.

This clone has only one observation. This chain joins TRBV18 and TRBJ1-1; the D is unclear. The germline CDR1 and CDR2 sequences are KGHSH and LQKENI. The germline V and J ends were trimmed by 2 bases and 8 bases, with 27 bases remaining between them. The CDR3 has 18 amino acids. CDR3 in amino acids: CASSPAEAVIGSELEAFF. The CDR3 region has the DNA TGTGCCAGCTCACCAGCGGAGGCAGTCATTGGGTCGGAGTTGGAAGCTTTCTTT.

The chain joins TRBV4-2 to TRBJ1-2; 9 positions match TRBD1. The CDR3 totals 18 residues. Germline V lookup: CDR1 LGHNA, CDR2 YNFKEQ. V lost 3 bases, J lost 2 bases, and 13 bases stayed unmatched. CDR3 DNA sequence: TGTGCCAGCAGCCAGATAGGGACAGGGTTTTGGGGAAACTATGGCTACACCTTC. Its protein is CASSQIGTGFWGNYGYTF.

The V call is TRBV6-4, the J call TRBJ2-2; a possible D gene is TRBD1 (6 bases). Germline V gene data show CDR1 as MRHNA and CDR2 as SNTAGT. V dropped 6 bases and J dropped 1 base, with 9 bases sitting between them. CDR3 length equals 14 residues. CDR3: CASRDSRNTGELFF. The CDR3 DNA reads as TGTGCCAGCAGGGACAGTAGGAACACCGGGGAGCTGTTTTTT.

The CDR3 is CASSPNRVTPNQPQHF. For the CDR3, the DNA is TGTGCCAGCTCACCCAACAGGGTTACTCCCAATCAGCCCCAGCATTTT. The chain has TRBV18 and TRBJ1-5, with D tentatively TRBD1 (6 bases). The germline CDR1 and CDR2 sequences are KGHSH and LQKENI. There are 16 residues in the CDR3. Trimming left V 3 bases short and J 3 bases short, with 15 bases between.

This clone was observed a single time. The CDR3, as DNA: TGCAGCGTTGAGGCAGGGGGCGAACCTGAAGCTTTCTTT. Translation: CSVEAGGEPEAFF. The chain is built from TRBV29-1 and TRBJ1-1; 8 positions match TRBD1. Per the germline V gene, CDR1 is SQVTM and CDR2 is ANQGSEA. CDR3 length: 13 residues. J gave up 6 bases and V 3 bases, and 6 bases lay outside the gene matches.

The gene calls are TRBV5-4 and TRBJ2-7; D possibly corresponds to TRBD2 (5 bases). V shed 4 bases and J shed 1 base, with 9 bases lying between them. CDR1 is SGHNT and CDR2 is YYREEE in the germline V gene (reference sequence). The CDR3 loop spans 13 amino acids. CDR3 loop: CASSRTESYEQYF. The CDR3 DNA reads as TGTGCCAGCAGCCGGACTGAGTCCTACGAGCAGTACTTC.

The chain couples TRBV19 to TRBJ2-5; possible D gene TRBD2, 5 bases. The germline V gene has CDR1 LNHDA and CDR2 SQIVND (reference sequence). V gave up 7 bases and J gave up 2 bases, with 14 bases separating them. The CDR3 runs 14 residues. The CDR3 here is CASKRASRQETQYF. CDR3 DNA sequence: TGTGCCAGTAAAAGGGCTAGCCGGCAAGAGACCCAGTACTTC.

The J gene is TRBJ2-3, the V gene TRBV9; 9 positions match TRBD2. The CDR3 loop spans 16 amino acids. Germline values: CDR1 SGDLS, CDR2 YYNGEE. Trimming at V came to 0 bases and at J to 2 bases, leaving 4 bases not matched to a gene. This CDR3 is CASSVGGGATTDTQYF. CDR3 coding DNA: TGTGCCAGCAGCGTAGGCGGGGGGGCGACCACAGATACGCAGTATTTT.

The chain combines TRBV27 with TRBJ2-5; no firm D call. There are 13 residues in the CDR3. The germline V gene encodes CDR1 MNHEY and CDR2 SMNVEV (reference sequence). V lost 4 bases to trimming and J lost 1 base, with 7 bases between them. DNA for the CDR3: TGTGCCAGCAGTTCTGGCAGCCAAGAGACCCAGTACTTC. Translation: CASSSGSQETQYF.

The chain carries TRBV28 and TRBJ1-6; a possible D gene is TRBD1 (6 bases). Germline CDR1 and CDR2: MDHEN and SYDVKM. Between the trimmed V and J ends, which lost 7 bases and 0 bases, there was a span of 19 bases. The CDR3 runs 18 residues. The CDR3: CASTPADSPSSYNSPLHF. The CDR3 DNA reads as TGTGCCAGCACTCCCGCGGACAGTCCGAGCTCCTATAATTCACCCCTCCACTTT.

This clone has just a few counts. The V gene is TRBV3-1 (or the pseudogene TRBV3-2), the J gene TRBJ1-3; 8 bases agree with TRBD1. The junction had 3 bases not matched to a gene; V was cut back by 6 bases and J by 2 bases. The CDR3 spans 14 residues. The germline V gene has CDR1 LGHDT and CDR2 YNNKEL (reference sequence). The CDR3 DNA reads TGTGCCAGCAGGGAACAGGGGGCTGGAAACACCATATATTTT. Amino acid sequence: CASREQGAGNTIYF.

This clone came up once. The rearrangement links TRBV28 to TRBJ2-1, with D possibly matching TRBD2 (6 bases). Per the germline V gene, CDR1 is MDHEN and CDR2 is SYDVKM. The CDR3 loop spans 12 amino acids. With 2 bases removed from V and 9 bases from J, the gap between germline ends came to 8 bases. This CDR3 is CASSLGGVEQFF. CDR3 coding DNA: TGTGCCAGCAGTTTAGGAGGGGTTGAGCAGTTCTTC.

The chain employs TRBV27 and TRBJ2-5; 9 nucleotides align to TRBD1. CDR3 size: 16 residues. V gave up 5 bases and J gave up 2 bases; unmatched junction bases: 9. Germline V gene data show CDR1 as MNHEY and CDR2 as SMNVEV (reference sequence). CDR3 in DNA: TGTGCCAGCAGTGCACGGACAGGGGAACGGCAAGAGACCCAGTACTTC. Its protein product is CASSARTGERQETQYF.

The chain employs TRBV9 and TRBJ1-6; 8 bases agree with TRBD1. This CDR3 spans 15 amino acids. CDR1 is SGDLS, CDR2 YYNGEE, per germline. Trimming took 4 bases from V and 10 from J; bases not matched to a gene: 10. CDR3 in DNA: TGTGCCAGCAGCCTATCTCAGGGGGCTGGATCACCCCTCCACTTT. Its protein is CASSLSQGAGSPLHF.

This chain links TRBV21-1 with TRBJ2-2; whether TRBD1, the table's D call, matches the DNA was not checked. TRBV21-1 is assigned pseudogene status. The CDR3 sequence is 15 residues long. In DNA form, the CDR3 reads TGTGCCAGCAGCAAAGGGGGGCCGGGCACCGGGGAGCTGTTTTTT. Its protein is CASSKGGPGTGELFF.

CDR3 in amino acids: CSASGQESTYEKLFF. The CDR3 coding sequence is TGCAGCGCCAGCGGGCAGGAGTCAACCTATGAAAAACTGTTTTTT. V and J are TRBV29-1 and TRBJ1-4; D not certain. CDR3 size: 15 residues. The germline gives CDR1 SQVTM, CDR2 ANQGSEA. The V end was cut by 7 bases, the J end by 6 bases, with 21 bases between.

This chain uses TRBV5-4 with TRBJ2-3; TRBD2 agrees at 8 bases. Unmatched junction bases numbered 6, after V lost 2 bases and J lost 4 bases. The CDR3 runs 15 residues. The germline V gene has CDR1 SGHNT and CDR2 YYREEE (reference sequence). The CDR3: CASSFSAGAADTQYF. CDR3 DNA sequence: TGTGCCAGCAGCTTCTCAGCGGGAGCTGCAGATACGCAGTATTTT.

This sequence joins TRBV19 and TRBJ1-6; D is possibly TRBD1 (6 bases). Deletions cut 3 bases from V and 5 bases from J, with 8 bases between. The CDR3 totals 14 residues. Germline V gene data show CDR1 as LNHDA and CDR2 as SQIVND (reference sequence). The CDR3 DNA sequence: TGTGCCAGTAGTATGAACAGGGATAATTCACCCCTCCACTTT. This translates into CASSMNRDNSPLHF. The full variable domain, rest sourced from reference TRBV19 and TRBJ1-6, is DGGITQSPKYLFRKEGQNVTLSCEQNLNHDAMYWYRQDPGQGLRLIYYSQIVNDFQKGDIAEGYSVSREKKESFPLTVTSAQKNPTAFYLCASSMNRDNSPLHFGNGTRLTVT.

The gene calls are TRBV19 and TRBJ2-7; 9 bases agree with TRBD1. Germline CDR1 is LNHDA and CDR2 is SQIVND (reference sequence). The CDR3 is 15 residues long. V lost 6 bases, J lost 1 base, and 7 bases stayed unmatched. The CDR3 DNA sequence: TGTGCCAGTAGCCCCGAGGGGACAGGGTCCTACGAGCAGTACTTC. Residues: CASSPEGTGSYEQYF.

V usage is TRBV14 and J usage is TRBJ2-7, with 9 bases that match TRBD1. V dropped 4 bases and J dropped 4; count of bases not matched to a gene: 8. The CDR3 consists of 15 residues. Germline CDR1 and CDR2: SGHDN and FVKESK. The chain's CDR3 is CASSLSGTGLYEQYF. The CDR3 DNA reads TGTGCCAGCAGCCTCTCCGGGACAGGGCTTTACGAGCAGTACTTC.

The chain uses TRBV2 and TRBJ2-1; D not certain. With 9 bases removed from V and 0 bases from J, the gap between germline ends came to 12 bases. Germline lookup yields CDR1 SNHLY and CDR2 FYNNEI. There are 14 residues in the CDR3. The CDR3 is CASRGLSSYNEQFF. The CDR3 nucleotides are TGTGCCAGTCGTGGGCTAAGCTCCTACAATGAGCAGTTCTTC.

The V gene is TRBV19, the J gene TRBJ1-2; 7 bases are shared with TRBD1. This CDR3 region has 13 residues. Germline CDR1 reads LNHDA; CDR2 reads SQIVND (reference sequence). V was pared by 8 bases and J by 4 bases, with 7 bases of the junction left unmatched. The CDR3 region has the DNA TGTGCCAGTCGGGACAGCCCCTCCTATGGCTACACCTTC. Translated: CASRDSPSYGYTF.

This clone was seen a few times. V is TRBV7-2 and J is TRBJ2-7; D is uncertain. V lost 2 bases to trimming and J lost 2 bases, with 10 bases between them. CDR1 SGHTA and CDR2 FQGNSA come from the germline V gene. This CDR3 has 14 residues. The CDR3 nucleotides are TGTGCCAGCAGCTTAAATGCACAAACCTACGAGCAGTACTTC. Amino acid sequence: CASSLNAQTYEQYF.

The CDR3 nucleotides are TGTGCCAGCTCACAACTCGGACAGGTGTATGCAGGGGAGCAGTACTTC. It is translated as CASSQLGQVYAGEQYF. The chain employs TRBV18 and TRBJ2-7; 7 bases match TRBD1. The CDR3 loop spans 16 amino acids. The germline CDR1 and CDR2 sequences are KGHSH and LQKENI. J lost 7 bases, V lost 4 bases, and 16 bases had no gene match. Full variable domain (remainder filled in from reference TRBV18 and TRBJ2-7): NAGVMQNPRHLVRRRGQEARLRCSPMKGHSHVYWYRQLPEEGLKFMVYLQKENIIDESGMPKERFSAEFPKEGPSILRIQQVVRGDSAAYFCASSQLGQVYAGEQYFGPGTRLTVT.